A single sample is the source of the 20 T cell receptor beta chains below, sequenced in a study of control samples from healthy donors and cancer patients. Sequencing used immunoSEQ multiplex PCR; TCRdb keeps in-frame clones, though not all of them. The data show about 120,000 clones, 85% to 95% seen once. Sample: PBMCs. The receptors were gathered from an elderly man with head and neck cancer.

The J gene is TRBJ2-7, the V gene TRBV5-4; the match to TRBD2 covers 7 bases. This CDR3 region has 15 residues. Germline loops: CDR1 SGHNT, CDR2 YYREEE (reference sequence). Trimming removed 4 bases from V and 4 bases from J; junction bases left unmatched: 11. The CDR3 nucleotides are TGTGCCAGCAGCATCGGGGGGAAGGCTTCTTACGAGCAGTACTTC. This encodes CASSIGGKASYEQYF.

CDR3 sequence reads: CASSLTGFSYEQYF. The CDR3 nucleotides are TGTGCCAGCAGCTTAACGGGTTTCTCCTACGAGCAGTACTTC. This chain connects TRBV7-2 to TRBJ2-7, with no clear D. Germline V gene sequence: CDR1 SGHTA, CDR2 FQGNSA. The germline V and J ends were trimmed by 2 bases and 0 bases, with 8 bases remaining between them. The CDR3 sequence is 14 residues long.

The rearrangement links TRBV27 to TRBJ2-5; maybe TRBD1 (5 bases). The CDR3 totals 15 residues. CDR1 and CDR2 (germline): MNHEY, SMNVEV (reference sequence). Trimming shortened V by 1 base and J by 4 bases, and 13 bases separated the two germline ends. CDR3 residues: CASSLWGRTRETQYF. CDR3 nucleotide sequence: TGTGCCAGCAGTTTATGGGGCAGGACCCGAGAGACCCAGTACTTC.

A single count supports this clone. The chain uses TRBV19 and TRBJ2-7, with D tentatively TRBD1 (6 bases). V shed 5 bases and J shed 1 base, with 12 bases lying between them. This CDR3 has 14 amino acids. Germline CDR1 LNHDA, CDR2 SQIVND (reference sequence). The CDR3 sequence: CASSSQGFSYEQYF. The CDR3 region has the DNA TGTGCCAGTAGTTCACAGGGTTTTTCCTACGAGCAGTACTTC.

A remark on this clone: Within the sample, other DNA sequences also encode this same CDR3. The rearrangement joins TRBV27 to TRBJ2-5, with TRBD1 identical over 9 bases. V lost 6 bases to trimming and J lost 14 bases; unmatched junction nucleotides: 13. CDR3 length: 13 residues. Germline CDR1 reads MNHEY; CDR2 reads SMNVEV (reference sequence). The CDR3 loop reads CASRPRTGATSYF. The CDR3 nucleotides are TGTGCCAGCAGGCCCCGGACAGGGGCCACTTCTTACTTC.

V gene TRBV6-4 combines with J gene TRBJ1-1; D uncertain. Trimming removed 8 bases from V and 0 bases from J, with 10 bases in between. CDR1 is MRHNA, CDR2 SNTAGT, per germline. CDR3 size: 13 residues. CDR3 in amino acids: CASRMTMNTEAFF. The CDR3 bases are TGTGCCAGCCGCATGACTATGAACACTGAAGCTTTCTTT.

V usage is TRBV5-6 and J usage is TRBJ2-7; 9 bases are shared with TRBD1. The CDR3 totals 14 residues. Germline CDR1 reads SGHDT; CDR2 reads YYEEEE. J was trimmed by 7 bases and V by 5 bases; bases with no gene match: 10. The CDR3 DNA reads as TGTGCCAGCAGTCGAACCGGGACAGGGCAGGAGCAGTACTTC. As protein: CASSRTGTGQEQYF.

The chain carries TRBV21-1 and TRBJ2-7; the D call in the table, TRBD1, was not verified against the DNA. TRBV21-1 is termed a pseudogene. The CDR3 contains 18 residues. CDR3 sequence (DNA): TGTGCCAGCAGCAAAAAAAGGACAGGGAATTGTTGGCGCTACGAGCAGTACTTC. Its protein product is CASSKKRTGNCWRYEQYF.

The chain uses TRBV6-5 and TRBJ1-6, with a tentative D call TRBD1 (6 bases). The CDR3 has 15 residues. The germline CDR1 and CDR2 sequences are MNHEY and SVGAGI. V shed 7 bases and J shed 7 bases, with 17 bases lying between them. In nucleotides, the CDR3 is TGTGCCAGCACTCGGGACACCGTCGGGAATTCACCCCTCCACTTT. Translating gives CASTRDTVGNSPLHF.

The CDR3 region has the DNA TGTGCCAGTACTGAAACTGGGGCCAACGTCCTGACTTTC. As protein: CASTETGANVLTF. The chain joins TRBV19 to TRBJ2-6; D is ambiguous. The CDR3 length is 13 residues. CDR1 and CDR2 (germline): LNHDA, SQIVND (reference sequence). The V end was cut by 7 bases, the J end by 2 bases, with 6 bases between.

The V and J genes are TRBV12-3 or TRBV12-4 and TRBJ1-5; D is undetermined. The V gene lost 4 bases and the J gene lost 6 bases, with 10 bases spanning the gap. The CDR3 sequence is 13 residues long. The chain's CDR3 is CASSWQVFQPQHF. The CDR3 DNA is TGTGCCAGCAGTTGGCAGGTTTTTCAGCCCCAGCATTTT.

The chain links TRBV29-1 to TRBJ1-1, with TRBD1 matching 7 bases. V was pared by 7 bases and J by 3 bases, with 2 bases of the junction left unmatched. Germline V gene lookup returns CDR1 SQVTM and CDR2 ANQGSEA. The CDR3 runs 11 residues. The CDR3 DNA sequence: TGCAGCGGACAGGGATACACTGAAGCTTTCTTT. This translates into CSGQGYTEAFF. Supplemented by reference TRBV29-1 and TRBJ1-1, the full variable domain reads SAVISQKPSRDICQRGTSLTIQCQVDSQVTMMFWYRQQPGQSLTLIATANQGSEATYESGFVIDKFPISRPNLTFSTLTVSNMSPEDSSIYLCSGQGYTEAFFGQGTRLTVV.

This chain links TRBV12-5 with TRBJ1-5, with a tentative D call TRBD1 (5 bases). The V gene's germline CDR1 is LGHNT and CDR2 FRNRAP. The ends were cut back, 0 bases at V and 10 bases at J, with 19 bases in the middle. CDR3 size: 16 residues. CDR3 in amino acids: CASGLVSGRENFPQHF. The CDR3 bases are TGTGCTAGTGGTTTGGTCTCGGGCAGGGAAAATTTCCCCCAGCATTTT.

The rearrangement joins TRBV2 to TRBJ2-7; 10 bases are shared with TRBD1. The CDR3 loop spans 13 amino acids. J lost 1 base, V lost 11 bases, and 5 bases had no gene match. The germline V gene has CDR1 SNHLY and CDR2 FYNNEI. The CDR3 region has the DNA TGTGCCTTCTTGGACAGGGGGTCCTACGAGCAGTACTTC. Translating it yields CAFLDRGSYEQYF.

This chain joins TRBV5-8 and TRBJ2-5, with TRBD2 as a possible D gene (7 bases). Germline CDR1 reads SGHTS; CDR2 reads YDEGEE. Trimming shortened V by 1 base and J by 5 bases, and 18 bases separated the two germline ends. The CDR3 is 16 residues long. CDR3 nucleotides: TGTGCCAGCAGCTTGAGGGCGACGGGGGGCCGGGAGACCCAGTACTTC. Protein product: CASSLRATGGRETQYF.

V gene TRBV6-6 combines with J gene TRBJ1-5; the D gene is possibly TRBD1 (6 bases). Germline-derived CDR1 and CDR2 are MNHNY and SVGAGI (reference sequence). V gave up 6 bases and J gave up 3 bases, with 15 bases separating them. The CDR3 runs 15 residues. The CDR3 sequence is CASSTGTRANQPQHF. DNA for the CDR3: TGTGCCAGCAGCACCGGGACAAGGGCCAATCAGCCCCAGCATTTT.

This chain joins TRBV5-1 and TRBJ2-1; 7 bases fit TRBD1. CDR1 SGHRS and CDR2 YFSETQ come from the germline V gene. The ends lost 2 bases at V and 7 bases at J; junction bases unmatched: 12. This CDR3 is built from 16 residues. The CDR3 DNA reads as TGCGCCAGCAGCTTCGACAGGGTTGGGTCGTTGAATGAGCAGTTCTTC. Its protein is CASSFDRVGSLNEQFF. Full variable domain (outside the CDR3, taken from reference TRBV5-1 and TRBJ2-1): KAGVTQTPRYLIKTRGQQVTLSCSPISGHRSVSWYQQTPGQGLQFLFEYFSETQRNKGNFPGRFSGRQFSNSRSEMNVSTLELGDSALYLCASSFDRVGSLNEQFFGPGTRLTVL.

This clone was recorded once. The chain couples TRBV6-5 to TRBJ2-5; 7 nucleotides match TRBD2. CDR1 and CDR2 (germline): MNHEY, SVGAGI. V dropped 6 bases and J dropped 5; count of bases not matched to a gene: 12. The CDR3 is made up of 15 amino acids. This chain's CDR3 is CASSQPSGGSETQYF. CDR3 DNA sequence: TGTGCCAGCAGCCAACCTAGCGGCGGGAGTGAGACCCAGTACTTC.

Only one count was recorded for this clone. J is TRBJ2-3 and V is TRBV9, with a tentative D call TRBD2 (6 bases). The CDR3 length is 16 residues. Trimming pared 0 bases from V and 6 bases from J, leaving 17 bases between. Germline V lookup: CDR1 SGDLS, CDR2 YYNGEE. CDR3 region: CASSVGVRENWDTQYF. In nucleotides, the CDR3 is TGTGCCAGCAGCGTAGGTGTACGGGAGAATTGGGATACGCAGTATTTT.

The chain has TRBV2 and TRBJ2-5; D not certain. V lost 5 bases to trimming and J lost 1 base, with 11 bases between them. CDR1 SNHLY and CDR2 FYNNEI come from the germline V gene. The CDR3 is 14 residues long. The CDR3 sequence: CASSPTRSQETQYF. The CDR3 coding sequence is TGTGCCAGCAGTCCGACTCGGTCCCAAGAGACCCAGTACTTC. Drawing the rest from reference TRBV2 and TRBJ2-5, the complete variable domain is EPEVTQTPSHQVTQMGQEVILRCVPISNHLYFYWYRQILGQKVEFLVSFYNNEISEKSEIFDDQFSVERPDGSNFTLKIRSTKLEDSAMYFCASSPTRSQETQYFGPGTRLLVL.